Below, 14 T cell receptor beta chains from the same sample are listed, as sequenced in a study of identical twins (dated by TCRdb to the mid-2010s). Receptor libraries were prepared by 5' RACE. For sequencing, an Illumina HiSeq 2000 was employed. The public reads were reprocessed in TCRdb via fastp at Q25 and MiXCR, keeping in-frame beta chains. Rows merge per CDR3 protein into single entries with the most common DNA and genes. The sample table holds 300,000 to 350,000 distinct CDR3 sequences, of which 10% to 15% were seen once. The leading ten clones occupy around 6.9% of the sample. These data were also reused for a study on yellow fever vaccine responses in identical twins.

Sequencing input: CD8+ T cells sorted from blood. These receptors all stem from a woman between 18 and 29 years old in good health.

A note on this clonotype: A much larger clone lies one base from this, so it may be a read error. The V and J genes are TRBV12-3 or TRBV12-4 and TRBJ1-2; 7 nucleotides match TRBD1. CDR3 size: 14 residues. V gave up 6 bases and J gave up 7 bases; unmatched junction bases: 11. The CDR3 is CASSPGTATGGYTF. CDR3 nucleotide sequence: TGTGCCAGCAGCCCCGGGACAGCGACGGGTGGCTACACCTTC.

Points on this clonotype: A read error may be the cause here, since a much bigger clone is one base away. The rearrangement uses TRBV13 and TRBJ2-1, with 9 bases lining up with TRBD2. Germline V gene lookup returns CDR1 PRHDT and CDR2 FYEKMQ (reference sequence). The CDR3 runs 16 residues. Unmatched junction bases numbered 10, after V lost 4 bases and J lost 6 bases. The CDR3 DNA reads as TGTGCCAGCAGCTCCCGAGCGGGAGGTAGGAGCAATGAGCAGTTCTTC. Residues: CASSSRAGGRSNEQFF.

This chain joins TRBV6-1 and TRBJ2-1, with 11 bases that match TRBD2. J lost 3 bases, V lost 7 bases, and 2 bases had no gene match. In germline, CDR1 is MNHNS, CDR2 SASEGT. This CDR3 has 14 residues. In DNA, the CDR3 is TGTGCCAGCATCGGGACTAGCGGCTACAATGAGCAGTTCTTC. Protein sequence: CASIGTSGYNEQFF.

This chain uses TRBV28 with TRBJ2-1; tentative D call: TRBD2 (6 bases). CDR1 and CDR2 (germline): MDHEN, SYDVKM. The CDR3 contains 17 residues. Trimming removed 3 bases at V and 2 bases at J, with 17 bases between. CDR3 protein: CASSFSPRERTYNEQFF. The CDR3 region has the DNA TGTGCCAGCAGTTTCTCCCCCCGGGAGCGGACCTACAATGAGCAGTTCTTC.

The rearrangement uses TRBV5-8 and TRBJ2-7; D is undetermined. The CDR3 is made up of 12 amino acids. Germline lookup yields CDR1 SGHTS and CDR2 YDEGEE. Trimming took off 0 bases at V and 5 bases at J, with 6 bases between the two ends. The CDR3, as DNA: TGTGCCAGCAGCTTGGTACGGGACGAGCAGTACGTC. As protein: CASSLVRDEQYV.

The chain employs TRBV11-2 and TRBJ2-1; TRBD2 matches 9 bases. V lost 1 base to trimming and J lost 8 bases; unmatched junction nucleotides: 6. The CDR3 totals 15 residues. Germline lookup yields CDR1 SGHAT and CDR2 FQNNGV. The chain's CDR3 is CASSLGVSGGYEQFF. Here the CDR3 DNA reads TGTGCCAGCAGCTTAGGGGTTAGCGGGGGCTATGAGCAGTTCTTC.

This sequence joins TRBV15 and TRBJ2-2; D is undetermined. The V and J ends lost 4 bases and 0 bases respectively, with 12 bases between them. The length of the CDR3 is 16 residues. Germline V lookup: CDR1 LNHNV, CDR2 YYDKDF (reference sequence). CDR3 amino acids: CATSTDDPTNTGELFF. DNA for the CDR3: TGTGCCACCAGCACGGACGACCCAACGAACACCGGGGAGCTGTTTTTT.

This clonotype was found a few times. For the CDR3, the DNA is TGTGCCAGCATTGGGGCGGTCAATGAGCAGTTCTTC. As protein: CASIGAVNEQFF. The V and J genes are TRBV27 and TRBJ2-1, with D perhaps matching TRBD1 (5 bases). The CDR3 consists of 12 residues. Trimming pared 7 bases from V and 6 bases from J, leaving 10 bases between. CDR1 is MNHEY, CDR2 SMNVEV, per germline (reference sequence).

A few counts support this clonotype. This rearrangement joins TRBV4-1 to TRBJ2-5; TRBD1 or TRBD2 may be the D gene (5 bases each). This CDR3 region has 14 residues. V dropped 1 base and J dropped 7 bases, with 13 bases sitting between them. From germline, CDR1 is MGHRA and CDR2 YSYEKL. Here the CDR3 DNA reads TGCGCCAGCAGCCAAGGAGGGAGCCAGGGGACCCAGTACTTC. Its protein product is CASSQGGSQGTQYF.

This CDR3 reads CASSLRSGAHYEQYF. For the CDR3, the DNA is TGTGCCAGCAGCTTAAGGTCAGGGGCCCACTACGAGCAGTACTTC. The genes are TRBV7-8 and TRBJ2-7, with TRBD1 as a possible D gene (6 bases). The germline V gene has CDR1 SGHVS and CDR2 FQNEAQ. The CDR3 runs 15 residues. The ends were cut back, 2 bases at V and 3 bases at J, with 14 bases in the middle.

This clonotype was picked up a small number of times. The V and J genes are TRBV6-5 and TRBJ2-1; D ambiguous. The germline V gene encodes CDR1 MNHEY and CDR2 SVGAGI. The V and J ends lost 0 bases and 4 bases respectively, with 7 bases between them. The CDR3 is 14 amino acids. CDR3 DNA: TGTGCCAGCAGTTACTCTGGGCGGTACAATGAGCAGTTCTTC. Translated: CASSYSGRYNEQFF.

The V gene is TRBV27, the J gene TRBJ2-5; D gene unclear. Trimming stripped 0 bases from V and 5 bases from J, with 19 bases between. Germline CDR1 reads MNHEY; CDR2 reads SMNVEV (reference sequence). The length of the CDR3 is 17 residues. The CDR3 sequence is CASSLSGQGKDRETQYF. CDR3 bases: TGTGCCAGCAGTTTATCTGGCCAAGGGAAGGATCGGGAGACCCAGTACTTC.

This clonotype was counted a few times. The chain recombines TRBV7-9 with TRBJ2-1; D may be TRBD2 (6 bases). There are 13 residues in the CDR3. CDR1 is SEHNR and CDR2 is FQNEAQ in the germline V gene (reference sequence). V shed 5 bases and J shed 5 bases, with 10 bases lying between them. The CDR3 DNA is TGTGCCAGCAGCGGGAGGATCAACAATGAGCAGTTCTTC. This sequence encodes CASSGRINNEQFF. Full variable domain (rest looked up from reference TRBV7-9 and TRBJ2-1): DTGVSQNPRHKITKRGQNVTFRCDPISEHNRLYWYRQTLGQGPEFLTYFQNEAQLEKSRLLSDRFSAERPKGSFSTLEIQRTEQGDSAMYLCASSGRINNEQFFGPGTRLTVL.

The V call is TRBV27, the J call TRBJ2-1; D may be TRBD1 (6 bases). This CDR3 spans 10 amino acids. V gave up 11 bases and J gave up 7 bases, with 9 bases separating them. The germline V gene encodes CDR1 MNHEY and CDR2 SMNVEV (reference sequence). CDR3 bases: TGTGCCGCAGGGGTAAATGAGCAGTTCTTC. As protein: CAAGVNEQFF.